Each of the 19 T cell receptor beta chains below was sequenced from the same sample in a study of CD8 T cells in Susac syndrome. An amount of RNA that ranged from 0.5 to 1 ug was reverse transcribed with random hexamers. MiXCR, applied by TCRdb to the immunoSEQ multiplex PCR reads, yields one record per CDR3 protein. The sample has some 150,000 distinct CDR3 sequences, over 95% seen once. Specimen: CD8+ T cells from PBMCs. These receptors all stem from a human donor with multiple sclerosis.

CDR3 residues: CASSPPGRLFNYGYTF. The DNA for the CDR3 is TGTGCCAGCAGCCCCCCAGGGAGGCTGTTTAACTATGGCTACACCTTC. The V gene is TRBV3-1, the J gene TRBJ1-2, with D perhaps TRBD1 (5 bases). Between the trimmed V and J ends, which lost 4 bases and 1 base, there was a span of 16 bases. Germline values: CDR1 LGHDT, CDR2 YNNKEL (reference sequence). The length of the CDR3 is 16 residues.

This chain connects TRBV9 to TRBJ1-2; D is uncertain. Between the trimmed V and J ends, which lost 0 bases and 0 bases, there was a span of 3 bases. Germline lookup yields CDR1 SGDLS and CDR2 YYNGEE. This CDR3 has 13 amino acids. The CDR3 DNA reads TGTGCCAGCAGCGTAGATTCTAACTATGGCTACACCTTC. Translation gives CASSVDSNYGYTF.

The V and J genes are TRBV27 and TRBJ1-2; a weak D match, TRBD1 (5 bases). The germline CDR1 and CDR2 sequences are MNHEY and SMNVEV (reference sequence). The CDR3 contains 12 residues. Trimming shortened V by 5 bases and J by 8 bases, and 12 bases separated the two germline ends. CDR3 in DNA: TGTGCCAGCAGTCCGGGGACTGCCGGCTACACCTTC. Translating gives CASSPGTAGYTF.

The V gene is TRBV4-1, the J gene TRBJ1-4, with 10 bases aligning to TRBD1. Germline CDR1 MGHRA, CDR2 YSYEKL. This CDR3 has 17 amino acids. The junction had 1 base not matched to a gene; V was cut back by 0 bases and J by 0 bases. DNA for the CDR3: TGCGCCAGCAGCCAAGAGACAGGGGGCGCAACTAATGAAAAACTGTTTTTT. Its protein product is CASSQETGGATNEKLFF.

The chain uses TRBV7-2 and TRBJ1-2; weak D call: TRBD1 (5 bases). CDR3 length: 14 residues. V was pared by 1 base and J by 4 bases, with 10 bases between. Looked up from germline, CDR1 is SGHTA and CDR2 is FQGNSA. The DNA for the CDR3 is TGTGCCAGCAGCTTAGAGGGGCGTAGCTATGGCTACACCTTC. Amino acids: CASSLEGRSYGYTF.

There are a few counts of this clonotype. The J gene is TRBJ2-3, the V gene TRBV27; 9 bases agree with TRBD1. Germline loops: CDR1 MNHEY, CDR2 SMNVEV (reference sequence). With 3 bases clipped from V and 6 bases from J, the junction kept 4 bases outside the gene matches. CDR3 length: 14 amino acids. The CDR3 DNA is TGTGCCAGCAGTTTCGGACAGGGGTGGGATACGCAGTATTTT. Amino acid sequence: CASSFGQGWDTQYF.

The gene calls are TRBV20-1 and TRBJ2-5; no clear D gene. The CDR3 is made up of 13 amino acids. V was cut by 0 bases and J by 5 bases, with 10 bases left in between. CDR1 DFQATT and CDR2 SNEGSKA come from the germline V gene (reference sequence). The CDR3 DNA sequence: TGCAGTGCTAGAGAGATAGGGTGGGAGACCCAGTACTTC. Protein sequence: CSAREIGWETQYF.

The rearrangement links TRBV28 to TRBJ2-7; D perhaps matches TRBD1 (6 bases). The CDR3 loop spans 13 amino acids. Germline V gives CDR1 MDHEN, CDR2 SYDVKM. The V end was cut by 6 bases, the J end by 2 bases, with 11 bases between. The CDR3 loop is CASRPTGTYEQYV. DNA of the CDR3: TGTGCCAGCAGACCGACAGGAACCTACGAGCAGTACGTC.

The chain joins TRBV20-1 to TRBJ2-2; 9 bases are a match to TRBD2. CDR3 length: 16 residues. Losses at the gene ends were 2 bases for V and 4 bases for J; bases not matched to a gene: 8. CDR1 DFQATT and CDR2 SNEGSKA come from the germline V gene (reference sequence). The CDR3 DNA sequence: TGCAGTGCTAGATCCCGGGAGACTAGCGGCACCGGGGAGCTGTTTTTT. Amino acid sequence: CSARSRETSGTGELFF.

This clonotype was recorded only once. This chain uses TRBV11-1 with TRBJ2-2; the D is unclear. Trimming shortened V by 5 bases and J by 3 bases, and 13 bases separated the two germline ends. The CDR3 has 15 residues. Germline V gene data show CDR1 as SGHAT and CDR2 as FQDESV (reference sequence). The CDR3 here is CASSLVRRDTGELFF. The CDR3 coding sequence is TGTGCCAGCAGCCTGGTCAGAAGAGACACCGGGGAGCTGTTTTTT.

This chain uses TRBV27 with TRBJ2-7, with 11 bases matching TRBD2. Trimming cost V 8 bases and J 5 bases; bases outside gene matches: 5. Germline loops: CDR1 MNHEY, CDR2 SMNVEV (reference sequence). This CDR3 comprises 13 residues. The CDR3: CASRLAGFDEQYF. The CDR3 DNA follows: TGTGCCAGCCGACTAGCGGGGTTCGACGAGCAGTACTTC.

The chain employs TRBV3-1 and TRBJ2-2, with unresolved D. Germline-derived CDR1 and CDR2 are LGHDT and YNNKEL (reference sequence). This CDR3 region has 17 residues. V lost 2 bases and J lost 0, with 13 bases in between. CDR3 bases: TGTGCCAGCAGCCAAACAGACGCACAACCGAACACCGGGGAGCTGTTTTTT. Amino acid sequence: CASSQTDAQPNTGELFF.

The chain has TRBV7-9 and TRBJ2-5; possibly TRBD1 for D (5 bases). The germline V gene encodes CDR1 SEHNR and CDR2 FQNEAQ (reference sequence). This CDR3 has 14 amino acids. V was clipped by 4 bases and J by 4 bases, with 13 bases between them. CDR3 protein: CASSYSGIGETQYF. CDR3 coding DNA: TGTGCCAGCAGCTATTCAGGGATTGGAGAGACCCAGTACTTC. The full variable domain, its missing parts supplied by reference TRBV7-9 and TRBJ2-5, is DTGVSQNPRHKITKRGQNVTFRCDPISEHNRLYWYRQTLGQGPEFLTYFQNEAQLEKSRLLSDRFSAERPKGSFSTLEIQRTEQGDSAMYLCASSYSGIGETQYFGPGTRLLVL.

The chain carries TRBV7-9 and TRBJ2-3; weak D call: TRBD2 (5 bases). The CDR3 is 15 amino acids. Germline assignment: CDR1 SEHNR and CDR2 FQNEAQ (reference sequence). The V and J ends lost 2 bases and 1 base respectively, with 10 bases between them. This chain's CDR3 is CASSLYREGTDTQYF. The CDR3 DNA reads TGTGCCAGCAGCTTATACCGGGAAGGCACAGATACGCAGTATTTT.

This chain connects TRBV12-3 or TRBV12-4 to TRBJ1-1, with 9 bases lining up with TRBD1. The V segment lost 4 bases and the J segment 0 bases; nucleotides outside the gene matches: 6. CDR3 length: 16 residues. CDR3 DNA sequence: TGTGCCAGCAGTTCCCTCCGGGACAGGGTGAACACTGAAGCTTTCTTT. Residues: CASSSLRDRVNTEAFF.

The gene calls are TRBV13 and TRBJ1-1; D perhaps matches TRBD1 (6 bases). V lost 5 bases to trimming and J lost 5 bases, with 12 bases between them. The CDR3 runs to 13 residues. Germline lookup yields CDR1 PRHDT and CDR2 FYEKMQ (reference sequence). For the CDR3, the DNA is TGTGCCAGCAGCGTCAGGGGTGGGACTGAAGCTTTCTTT. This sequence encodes CASSVRGGTEAFF.

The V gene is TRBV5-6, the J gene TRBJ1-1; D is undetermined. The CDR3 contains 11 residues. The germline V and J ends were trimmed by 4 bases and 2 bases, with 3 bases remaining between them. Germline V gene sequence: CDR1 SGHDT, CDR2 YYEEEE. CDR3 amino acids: CASSANTEAFF. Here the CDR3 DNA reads TGTGCCAGCAGCGCAAACACTGAAGCTTTCTTT.

This CDR3 is CASSPFVGQFF. CDR3 coding DNA: TGTGCCAGCAGTCCCTTCGTTGGGCAGTTCTTC. The chain combines TRBV2 with TRBJ2-1; D uncertain. Germline CDR1 and CDR2: SNHLY and FYNNEI. V lost 5 bases and J 12 bases, leaving 11 bases between the germline ends. CDR3 length equals 11 residues.

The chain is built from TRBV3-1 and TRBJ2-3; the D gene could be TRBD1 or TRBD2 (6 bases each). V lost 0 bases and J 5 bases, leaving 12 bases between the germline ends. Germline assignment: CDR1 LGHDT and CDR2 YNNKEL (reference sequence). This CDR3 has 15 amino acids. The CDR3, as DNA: TGTGCCAGCAGCCAAGATAGGGGGGCGGGAGATACGCAGTATTTT. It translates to CASSQDRGAGDTQYF.